This entry lists 30 T cell receptor beta chains sequenced from one sample in a study of blood T cells in healthy people across ages. Alongside a J-beta primer mix, a sample-barcoded 5' primer served in a second PCR lasting roughly 7 to 11 cycles. TCRdb re-derived calls from the 5' RACE reads in MiXCR, one entry per CDR3 protein. Of under 1,000,000 distinct CDR3 sequences detected, 35% to 40% appear once; the ten largest clones hold approximately 12%. What was sequenced was blood. All receptors come from a young man in good health.

The CDR3: CASSTGVSNQPQHF. The CDR3 DNA sequence: TGTGCCAGCAGCACAGGGGTTAGCAATCAGCCCCAGCATTTT. This sequence joins TRBV12-3 or TRBV12-4 and TRBJ1-5; 7 bases match TRBD1. V shed 6 bases, J shed 0 bases, and the junction held 2 bases outside the gene matches. The CDR3 spans 14 residues.

This chain links TRBV20-1 with TRBJ2-3, with 9 bases lining up with TRBD2. Germline assignment: CDR1 DFQATT and CDR2 SNEGSKA (reference sequence). The CDR3 contains 15 residues. The junction had 12 bases not matched to a gene; V was cut back by 7 bases and J by 4 bases. CDR3 sequence: CSEGLVAGVPDTQYF. The CDR3 DNA is TGCAGTGAAGGTCTAGTAGCGGGGGTCCCAGATACGCAGTATTTT.

The rearrangement joins TRBV20-1 to TRBJ1-2; D uncertain. CDR1 is DFQATT and CDR2 is SNEGSKA in the germline V gene (reference sequence). This CDR3 is 14 amino acids long. Trimming removed 0 bases from V and 5 bases from J, with 13 bases in between. The chain's CDR3 is CSARDTTLGYGYTF. The DNA for the CDR3 is TGCAGTGCTAGAGATACGACTCTAGGTTATGGCTACACCTTC.

The V and J genes are TRBV2 and TRBJ1-2; D not certain. The V end lost 7 bases, the J end lost 4 bases, and 10 bases lay between the germline ends. CDR1 is SNHLY and CDR2 is FYNNEI in the germline V gene. The CDR3 spans 12 residues. DNA of the CDR3: TGTGCCAGCATTGGACGGAGCTATGGCTACACCTTC. It encodes CASIGRSYGYTF.

Only a few counts were recorded for this clonotype. This chain uses TRBV7-3 with TRBJ2-7, with TRBD2 matching over 10 bases. This CDR3 region has 16 residues. Per germline, CDR1 SGHTA and CDR2 FQGTGA. V shed 2 bases and J 7 bases; nucleotides not matched to a gene: 11. The CDR3 spells CASSLYASGGSDEQYF. In DNA form, the CDR3 reads TGTGCCAGCAGCTTATATGCTAGCGGGGGCTCGGATGAGCAGTACTTC. Using reference TRBV7-3 and TRBJ2-7 for the parts outside the CDR3, the full variable domain is GAGVSQTPSNKVTEKGKYVELRCDPISGHTALYWYRQSLGQGPEFLIYFQGTGAADDSGLPNDRFFAVRPEGSVSTLKIQRTERGDSAVYLCASSLYASGGSDEQYFGPGTRLTVT.

On this clonotype: An end of the junction differs from the germline gene, which may be a read error. The rearrangement links TRBV7-9 to TRBJ1-2, with 9 bases that match TRBD1. Per germline, CDR1 SEHNR and CDR2 FQNEAQ (reference sequence). This CDR3 contains 15 residues. The CDR3 nucleotides are TGTGCCACCAGCCATAGGACAGGGGCAGGCTATGGCTACACCTTC. Translated: CATSHRTGAGYGYTF.

Many counts were recorded for this clonotype. This chain connects TRBV7-9 to TRBJ2-7, with D perhaps matching TRBD2 (7 bases). Germline V gene sequence: CDR1 SEHNR, CDR2 FQNEAQ (reference sequence). The CDR3 sequence is 15 residues long. V was trimmed by 1 base and J by 1 base, leaving 11 bases between them. This CDR3 is CASSLEGGRSYEQYF. The CDR3 nucleotides read TGTGCCAGCAGCTTAGAGGGGGGGAGATCCTACGAGCAGTACTTC.

This sequence joins TRBV20-1 and TRBJ1-1, with D maybe TRBD1 (6 bases). Germline-derived CDR1 and CDR2 are DFQATT and SNEGSKA (reference sequence). The V and J ends lost 5 bases and 4 bases respectively, with 20 bases between them. CDR3 size: 15 residues. Here the CDR3 DNA reads TGCAGTGCTTTGCGGGGGGCAGGTAAGAGCACTGAAGCTTTCTTT. Translation: CSALRGAGKSTEAFF.

This clonotype has a handful of counts. The rearrangement links TRBV6-5 to TRBJ1-2, with D tentatively TRBD1 (6 bases). The CDR3 length is 14 residues. Germline values: CDR1 MNHEY, CDR2 SVGAGI. Trimming removed 2 bases at V and 4 bases at J, with 11 bases between. CDR3 sequence reads: CASSYVGASYGYTF. CDR3 coding DNA: TGTGCCAGCAGTTACGTGGGGGCCTCCTATGGCTACACCTTC.

As for this clonotype: Since a much larger clone is just one base distant, this may be a read error. V is TRBV10-3 and J is TRBJ2-5; 10 bases agree with TRBD1. Germline CDR1 is ENHRY and CDR2 is SYGVKD. CDR3 length: 12 amino acids. CDR3 amino acids: CAVSGQGGEQYF. The DNA of the CDR3 is TGTGCCGTCAGTGGACAGGGGGGAGAGCAGTACTTC.

V gene TRBV27 combines with J gene TRBJ2-1; 11 bases agree with TRBD2. CDR1 is MNHEY, CDR2 SMNVEV, per germline (reference sequence). Losses at the gene ends were 4 bases for V and 8 bases for J; bases not matched to a gene: 16. This CDR3 has 18 amino acids. The CDR3 here is CASSSLGLTSGRGDEQFF. The CDR3 region has the DNA TGTGCCAGCAGTTCCCTTGGGCTTACTAGCGGGAGAGGCGATGAGCAGTTCTTC.

This clonotype was found a few times. The V call is TRBV4-2, the J call TRBJ2-1, with TRBD1 matching over 7 bases. The CDR3 is 16 residues long. The ends lost 0 bases at V and 5 bases at J; junction bases unmatched: 7. Germline V gene sequence: CDR1 LGHNA, CDR2 YNFKEQ. The CDR3 nucleotides read TGTGCCAGCAGCCAAGAGGGGGCAGGGGGTAACAATGAGCAGTTCTTC. Protein sequence: CASSQEGAGGNNEQFF.

This chain connects TRBV20-1 to TRBJ2-5; TRBD2 matches at 10 bases. Unmatched junction bases numbered 4, after V lost 1 base and J lost 5 bases. CDR1 DFQATT and CDR2 SNEGSKA come from the germline V gene (reference sequence). CDR3 length equals 14 residues. CDR3 protein: CSARVPSGGETQYF. The CDR3 DNA reads TGCAGTGCTAGAGTTCCTAGCGGGGGTGAGACCCAGTACTTC.

The rearrangement uses TRBV7-2 and TRBJ2-5, with 10 positions matching TRBD2. CDR1 and CDR2 (germline): SGHTA, FQGNSA. The CDR3 is 13 residues long. The V segment lost 5 bases and the J segment 11 bases; nucleotides outside the gene matches: 8. The CDR3 spells CASSTLAGNKQYF. Written as DNA, the CDR3 is TGTGCCAGCAGCACACTAGCGGGGAACAAGCAGTACTTC. Drawing the rest from reference TRBV7-2 and TRBJ2-5, the complete variable domain is GAGVSQSPSNKVTEKGKDVELRCDPISGHTALYWYRQSLGQGLEFLIYFQGNSAPDKSGLPSDRFSAERTGGSVSTLTIQRTQQEDSAVYLCASSTLAGNKQYFGPGTRLLVL.

V usage is TRBV4-1 and J usage is TRBJ2-5; no definite D call. V lost 0 bases, J lost 5 bases, and 7 bases lay in between. Germline V gene sequence: CDR1 MGHRA, CDR2 YSYEKL. CDR3 size: 13 residues. CDR3: CASSQDGPETQYF. The CDR3 DNA follows: TGCGCCAGCAGCCAAGATGGCCCCGAGACCCAGTACTTC.

V gene TRBV6-5 combines with J gene TRBJ2-2; 8 bases map to TRBD2. The CDR3 is 18 amino acids. The germline V gene has CDR1 MNHEY and CDR2 SVGAGI. Germline trimming cut 2 bases from V and 0 bases from J; bases unmatched to any gene: 8. The chain's CDR3 is CASSYRNPGLANTGELFF. For the CDR3, the DNA is TGTGCCAGCAGTTACCGGAATCCGGGACTAGCGAACACCGGGGAGCTGTTTTTT.

The V call is TRBV10-3, the J call TRBJ1-2; D gene uncertain. The V and J ends lost 3 bases and 1 base respectively, with 12 bases between them. The CDR3 runs to 15 residues. Germline V gene data show CDR1 as ENHRY and CDR2 as SYGVKD. CDR3 DNA sequence: TGTGCCATCAGTGACTTAGGGCCGATTAACTATGGCTACACCTTC. Its protein product is CAISDLGPINYGYTF.

This chain links TRBV4-2 with TRBJ2-1, with 7 bases fitting TRBD1. Germline V gene lookup returns CDR1 LGHNA and CDR2 YNFKEQ. V was clipped by 0 bases and J by 2 bases; unmatched bases: 7. CDR3 length: 17 residues. CDR3 nucleotides: TGTGCCAGCAGCCAAGATCGGGACAGCTACGCCTACAATGAGCAGTTCTTC. This codes for CASSQDRDSYAYNEQFF.

A few counts support this clonotype. The chain couples TRBV2 to TRBJ2-7, with D possibly being TRBD1 (6 bases). The CDR3 covers 14 residues. V lost 6 bases and J lost 2, with 14 bases in between. Germline loops: CDR1 SNHLY, CDR2 FYNNEI. As DNA, the CDR3 is TGTGCCAGCAGACGGGTGACAGGTCCCTACGAGCAGTACTTC. This encodes CASRRVTGPYEQYF. Complete variable domain (other parts from reference TRBV2 and TRBJ2-7): EPEVTQTPSHQVTQMGQEVILRCVPISNHLYFYWYRQILGQKVEFLVSFYNNEISEKSEIFDDQFSVERPDGSNFTLKIRSTKLEDSAMYFCASRRVTGPYEQYFGPGTRLTVT.

The chain couples TRBV2 to TRBJ2-7; D call uncertain. The tail of the sequence fits TRBJ2-5 better, so the J call may be wrong. Germline V gene lookup returns CDR1 SNHLY and CDR2 FYNNEI. CDR3 length equals 12 residues. The CDR3 is CASSMDQETQYF. DNA for the CDR3: TGTGCCAGCAGTATGGATCAAGAGACCCAGTACTTC.

The chain couples TRBV5-1 to TRBJ1-2, with unresolved D. Germline CDR1 reads SGHRS; CDR2 reads YFSETQ. With 1 base removed from V and 1 base from J, the gap between germline ends came to 8 bases. This CDR3 has 14 residues. CDR3 region: CASSLTVHNYGYTF. DNA of the CDR3: TGCGCCAGCAGCTTGACAGTCCATAACTATGGCTACACCTTC.

The CDR3 loop reads CASSYTRFHGYTF. CDR3 nucleotide sequence: TGTGCCAGCAGCTACACCCGATTCCATGGCTACACCTTC. V is TRBV7-2 and J is TRBJ1-2; D unresolved. CDR3 length equals 13 residues. Germline values: CDR1 SGHTA, CDR2 FQGNSA. With 4 bases removed from V and 6 bases from J, the gap between germline ends came to 12 bases.

This clonotype was seen only a few times. The CDR3 spells CASSQGGGEGAKNIQYF. The CDR3 DNA follows: TGCGCCAGCAGCCAAGGTGGGGGAGAAGGGGCCAAAAACATTCAGTACTTC. The rearrangement joins TRBV4-1 to TRBJ2-4; perhaps D is TRBD1 or TRBD2 (5 bases each). The CDR3 contains 17 residues. Deletions cut 1 base from V and 1 base from J, with 14 bases between. CDR1 and CDR2 (germline): MGHRA, YSYEKL.

The rearrangement links TRBV6-2 or TRBV6-3 to TRBJ1-5; D gene ambiguous. This CDR3 is 14 amino acids long. The germline V and J ends were trimmed by 7 bases and 6 bases, with 16 bases remaining between them. Germline lookup yields CDR1 MNHEY and CDR2 SVGEGT. CDR3 bases: TGTGCCAGCAATCGGGCCCCTGATCGTCAGCCCCAGCATTTT. Translation: CASNRAPDRQPQHF.

The chain joins TRBV27 to TRBJ2-5, with D perhaps TRBD2 (5 bases). CDR3 length: 15 residues. With 0 bases removed from V and 10 bases from J, the gap between germline ends came to 18 bases. Looked up from germline, CDR1 is MNHEY and CDR2 is SMNVEV (reference sequence). CDR3 protein: CASSLSYDAVGSQYF. CDR3 DNA: TGTGCCAGCAGTTTATCGTACGACGCAGTAGGGAGCCAGTACTTC.

The rearrangement joins TRBV5-1 to TRBJ2-7; weak D call: TRBD2 (6 bases). The V end lost 3 bases, the J end lost 2 bases, and 18 bases lay between the germline ends. Germline-derived CDR1 and CDR2 are SGHRS and YFSETQ. The CDR3 sequence is 16 residues long. The CDR3 region has the DNA TGCGCCAGCAGCTGGGCGGGGTCCATGGGAACCTACGAGCAGTACTTC. Protein product: CASSWAGSMGTYEQYF.

A note on this clonotype: A much bigger clone sits one base away, suggesting this may be a read error. The V and J genes are TRBV5-1 and TRBJ2-3, with 9 positions matching TRBD1. From germline, CDR1 is SGHRS and CDR2 YFSETQ. The CDR3 loop spans 16 amino acids. J was trimmed by 4 bases and V by 7 bases; bases with no gene match: 13. The CDR3 DNA reads as TGCGCCAGCGGCACCCGGACAGGGGTAGGGGCAGATACGCAGTATTTT. Residues: CASGTRTGVGADTQYF.

This clonotype appeared a few times. This rearrangement joins TRBV5-5 to TRBJ2-1, with D tentatively TRBD1 or TRBD2 (7 bases each). Germline V gives CDR1 SGHKS, CDR2 YYEKEE (reference sequence). V gave up 1 base and J gave up 2 bases, with 19 bases separating them. This CDR3 has 18 amino acids. The CDR3 nucleotides are TGTGCCAGCAGCTTGAAGGGGGCTAGCGGACCCGCCTACAATGAGCAGTTCTTC. Protein product: CASSLKGASGPAYNEQFF.

The chain employs TRBV12-3 or TRBV12-4 and TRBJ2-1, with 7 bases identical to TRBD2. Unmatched junction bases numbered 7, after V lost 3 bases and J lost 2 bases. This CDR3 spans 16 amino acids. The CDR3 DNA follows: TGTGCCAGCAGTTTCATGCCGGGACTACCCTACAATGAGCAGTTCTTC. This encodes CASSFMPGLPYNEQFF.

To note about this clonotype: Its ends do not fully match the called genes, so a read error is possible. The chain combines TRBV5-5 with TRBJ1-1; D not certain. CDR3 length: 11 amino acids. Germline assignment: CDR1 SGHKS and CDR2 YYEKEE (reference sequence). In nucleotides, the CDR3 is TGTGCCATCAGCCTTTGGGCCGAAGCTTTCTTT. Encoded protein: CAISLWAEAFF.